This entry describes one T cell receptor beta chain. What it binds is unknown. A read error is possible here, since a much larger clone lies one base away. TCRdb called the multiplex PCR reads again in MiXCR, with one record for every CDR3 protein. The repertoire holds 170,000 or so distinct CDR3 sequences, with 30% to 35% as singletons. Axillary draining lymph nodes of breast cancer patients supplied the node samples. CDR3 length equals 14 residues. The V gene's germline CDR1 is SGHDT and CDR2 YYEEEE. V dropped 3 bases and J dropped 5 bases, with 12 bases sitting between them. The record originates from a study of breast tumors, draining lymph nodes, adjacent tissues. Points from the study as a whole: Data fit most tumor T cells coming from lymph node, expanding in tumor.

The chain is built from TRBV5-6 and TRBJ2-1, with D possibly being TRBD1 (6 bases). The receptor was isolated from a female donor with breast cancer. Some clones in this sample may be carry-over from other donors' samples. Sequenced input: axillary lymph node tissue. CDR3 in DNA: TGTGCCAGCAGCTCTACAGGGTCCGACAATGAGCAGTTCTTC. Translated, it gives CASSSTGSDNEQFF.